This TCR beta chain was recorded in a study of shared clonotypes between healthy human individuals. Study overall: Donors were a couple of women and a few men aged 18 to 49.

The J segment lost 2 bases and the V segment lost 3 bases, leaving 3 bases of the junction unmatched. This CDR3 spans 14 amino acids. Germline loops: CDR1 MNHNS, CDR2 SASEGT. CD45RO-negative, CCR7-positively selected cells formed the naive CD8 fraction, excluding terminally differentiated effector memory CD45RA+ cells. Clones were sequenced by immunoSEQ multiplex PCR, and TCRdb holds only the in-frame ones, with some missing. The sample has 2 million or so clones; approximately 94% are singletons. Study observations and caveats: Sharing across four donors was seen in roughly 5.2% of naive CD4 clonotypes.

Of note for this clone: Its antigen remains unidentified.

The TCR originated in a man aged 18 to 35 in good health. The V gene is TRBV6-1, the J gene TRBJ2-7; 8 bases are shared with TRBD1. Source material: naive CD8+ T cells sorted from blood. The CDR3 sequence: CASSEDRAPYEQYF. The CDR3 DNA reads TGTGCCAGCAGTGAGGACAGGGCCCCCTACGAGCAGTACTTC.